The clone carrying this T cell receptor beta chain was observed at least ten times. The antigen is not known. The sample originates from a study of T cells after yellow fever vaccination. Trimming took off 6 bases at V and 6 bases at J, with 14 bases between the two ends. Germline V gives CDR1 SNHLY, CDR2 FYNNEI. There are 13 residues in the CDR3. A single record per CDR3 protein comes from TCRdb applying MiXCR to the 5' RACE reads. The data hold under 200,000 distinct CDR3 sequences, with almost 7% observed a single time. Study conclusions and caveats: A limited proportion of clonotypes was detected within both the CD4 and CD8 compartments. The study re-detected most primary-vaccination clones after the booster (approximately 97% CD4, roughly 91% CD8). Contaminants from the bulk population, in the form of abundant clonotypes, could be found in FACS-sorted repertoires.

The origin of this receptor is a man between 18 and 35 years old who received the YFV17D yellow fever vaccine. The chain is built from TRBV2 and TRBJ1-2, with D maybe TRBD1 (6 bases). The material sequenced was CD4+ T cells sorted from PBMCs, taken 5 days after the first yellow fever vaccination. The CDR3 sequence: CASSTQGSNGYTF. The CDR3, as DNA: TGTGCCAGCAGCACACAGGGAAGCAATGGCTACACCTTC.